This T cell receptor (beta chain) is drawn from a study of identical twins. TCRdb ran MiXCR on the 5' RACE reads and lists one entry per CDR3 protein. The sample lists fewer than 650,000 distinct CDR3 sequences, 7.1% occurring once. Each donor (without exception) was a healthy Caucasian. V lost 7 bases and J lost 4, with 19 bases in between. The CDR3 contains 15 residues. This clonotype was seen a few times. The same sample was also studied in work on yellow fever vaccine responses in identical twins.

Sequences were obtained from PBMCs. V gene TRBV12-3 or TRBV12-4 combines with J gene TRBJ1-1; D not certain. This TCR was recovered from a woman between 18 and 29 years old in good health. The CDR3 DNA reads TGTGCCAGCAACGACTTCAAAGGGTTGGGCACTGAAGCTTTCTTT. Translation gives CASNDFKGLGTEAFF.